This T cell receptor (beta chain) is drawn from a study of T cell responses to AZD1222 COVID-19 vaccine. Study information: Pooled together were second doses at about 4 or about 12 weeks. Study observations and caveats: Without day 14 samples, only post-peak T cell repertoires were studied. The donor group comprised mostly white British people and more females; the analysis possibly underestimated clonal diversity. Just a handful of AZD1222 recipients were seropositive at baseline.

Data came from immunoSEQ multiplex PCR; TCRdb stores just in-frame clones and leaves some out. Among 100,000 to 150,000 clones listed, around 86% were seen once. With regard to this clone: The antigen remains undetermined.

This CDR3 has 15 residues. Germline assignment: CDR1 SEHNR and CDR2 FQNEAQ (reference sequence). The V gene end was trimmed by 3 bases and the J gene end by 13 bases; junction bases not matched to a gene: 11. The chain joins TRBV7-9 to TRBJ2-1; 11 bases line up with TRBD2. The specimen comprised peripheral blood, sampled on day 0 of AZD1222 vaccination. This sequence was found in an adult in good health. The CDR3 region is CASSFYGTSGARQFF. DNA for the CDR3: TGTGCCAGCAGCTTCTACGGGACTAGCGGAGCCCGACAGTTCTTC.